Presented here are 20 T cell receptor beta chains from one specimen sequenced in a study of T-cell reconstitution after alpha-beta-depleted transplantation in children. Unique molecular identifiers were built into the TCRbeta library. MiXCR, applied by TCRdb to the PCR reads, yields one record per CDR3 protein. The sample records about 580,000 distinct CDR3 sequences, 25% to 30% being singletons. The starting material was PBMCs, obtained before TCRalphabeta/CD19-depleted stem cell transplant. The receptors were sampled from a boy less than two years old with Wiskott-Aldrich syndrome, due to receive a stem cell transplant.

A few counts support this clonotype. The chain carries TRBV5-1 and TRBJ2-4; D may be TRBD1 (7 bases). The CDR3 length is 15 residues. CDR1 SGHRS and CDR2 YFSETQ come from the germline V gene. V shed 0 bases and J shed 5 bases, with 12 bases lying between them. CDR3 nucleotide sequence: TGCGCCAGCAGCTTGGGCGGGACAGATCAAAACATTCAGTACTTC. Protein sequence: CASSLGGTDQNIQYF. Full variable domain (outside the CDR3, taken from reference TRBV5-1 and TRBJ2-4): KAGVTQTPRYLIKTRGQQVTLSCSPISGHRSVSWYQQTPGQGLQFLFEYFSETQRNKGNFPGRFSGRQFSNSRSEMNVSTLELGDSALYLCASSLGGTDQNIQYFGAGTRLSVL.

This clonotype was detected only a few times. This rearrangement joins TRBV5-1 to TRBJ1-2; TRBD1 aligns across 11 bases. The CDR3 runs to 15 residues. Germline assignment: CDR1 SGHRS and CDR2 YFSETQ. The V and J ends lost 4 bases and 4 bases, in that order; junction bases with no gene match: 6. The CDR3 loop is CASSPRTGGVYGYTF. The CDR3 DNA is TGCGCCAGCAGCCCGCGGACAGGGGGCGTCTATGGCTACACCTTC.

CDR3 DNA sequence: TGCAGTGCTAGAGACCCTAGCGGGAGGATGGGTGAGCAGTTCTTC. As protein: CSARDPSGRMGEQFF. V gene TRBV20-1 combines with J gene TRBJ2-1; 11 bases are a match to TRBD2. The J segment lost 9 bases and the V segment lost 0 bases, leaving 7 bases of the junction unmatched. Germline lookup yields CDR1 DFQATT and CDR2 SNEGSKA (reference sequence). There are 15 residues in the CDR3.

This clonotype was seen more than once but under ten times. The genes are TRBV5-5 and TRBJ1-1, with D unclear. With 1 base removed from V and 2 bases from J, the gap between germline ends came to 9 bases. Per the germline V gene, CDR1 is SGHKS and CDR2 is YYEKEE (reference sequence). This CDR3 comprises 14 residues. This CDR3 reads CASSLQWVNTEAFF. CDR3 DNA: TGTGCCAGCAGCTTGCAATGGGTAAACACTGAAGCTTTCTTT.

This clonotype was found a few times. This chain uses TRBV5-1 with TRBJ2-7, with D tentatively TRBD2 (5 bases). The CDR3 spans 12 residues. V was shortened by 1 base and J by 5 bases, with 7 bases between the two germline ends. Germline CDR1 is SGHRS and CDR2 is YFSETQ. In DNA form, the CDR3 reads TGCGCCAGCAGCTTGTCGGGAAACGAGCAGTACTTC. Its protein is CASSLSGNEQYF.

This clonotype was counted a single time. The CDR3 nucleotides are TGCGCCAGCAGCTTCGGGACAGCACTAGGAGAGACCCAGTACTTC. This translates into CASSFGTALGETQYF. V is TRBV5-1 and J is TRBJ2-5; 7 bases are a match to TRBD1. CDR1 and CDR2 from the germline V gene are SGHRS and YFSETQ. This CDR3 has 15 residues. J was trimmed by 4 bases and V by 2 bases; bases with no gene match: 8.

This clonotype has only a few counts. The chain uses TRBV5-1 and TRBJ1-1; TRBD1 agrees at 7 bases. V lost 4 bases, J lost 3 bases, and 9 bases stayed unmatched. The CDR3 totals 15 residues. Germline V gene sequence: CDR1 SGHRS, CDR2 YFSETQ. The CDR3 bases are TGCGCCAGCAGCCGTGACAGGGAAGGTTACACTGAAGCTTTCTTT. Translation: CASSRDREGYTEAFF.

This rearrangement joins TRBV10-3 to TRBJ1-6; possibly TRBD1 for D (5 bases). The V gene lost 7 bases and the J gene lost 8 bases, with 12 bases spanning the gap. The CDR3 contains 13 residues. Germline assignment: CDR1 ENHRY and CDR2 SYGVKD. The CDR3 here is CAIKGTDDSPLHF. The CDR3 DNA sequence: TGTGCCATCAAAGGGACTGATGATTCACCCCTCCACTTT.

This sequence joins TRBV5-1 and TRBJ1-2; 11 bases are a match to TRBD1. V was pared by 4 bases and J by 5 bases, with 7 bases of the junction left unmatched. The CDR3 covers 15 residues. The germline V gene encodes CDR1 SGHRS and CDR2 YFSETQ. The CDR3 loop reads CASSPRTGGEYGYTF. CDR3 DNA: TGCGCCAGCAGCCCCAGGACAGGGGGCGAGTATGGCTACACCTTC.

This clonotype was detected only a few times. The CDR3 spells CASSLKSNTGELFF. In DNA form, the CDR3 reads TGCGCCAGCAGCTTAAAATCGAACACCGGGGAGCTGTTTTTT. The chain couples TRBV5-1 to TRBJ2-2; no reliable D call. This CDR3 spans 14 amino acids. V lost 2 bases, J lost 0 bases, and 5 bases lay in between. CDR1 SGHRS and CDR2 YFSETQ come from the germline V gene.

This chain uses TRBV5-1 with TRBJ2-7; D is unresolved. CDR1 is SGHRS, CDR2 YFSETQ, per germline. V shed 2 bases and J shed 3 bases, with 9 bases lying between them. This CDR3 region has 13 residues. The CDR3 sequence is CASSFQVNYEQYF. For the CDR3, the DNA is TGCGCCAGCAGCTTCCAGGTAAACTACGAGCAGTACTTC. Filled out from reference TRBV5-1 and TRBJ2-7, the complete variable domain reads KAGVTQTPRYLIKTRGQQVTLSCSPISGHRSVSWYQQTPGQGLQFLFEYFSETQRNKGNFPGRFSGRQFSNSRSEMNVSTLELGDSALYLCASSFQVNYEQYFGPGTRLTVT.

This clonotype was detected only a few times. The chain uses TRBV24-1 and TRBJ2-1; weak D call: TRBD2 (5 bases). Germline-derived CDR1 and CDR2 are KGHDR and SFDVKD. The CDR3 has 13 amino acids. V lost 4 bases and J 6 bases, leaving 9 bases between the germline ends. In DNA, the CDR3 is TGTGCCACCAGTGAAATGGACTTCAATGAGCAGTTCTTC. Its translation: CATSEMDFNEQFF.

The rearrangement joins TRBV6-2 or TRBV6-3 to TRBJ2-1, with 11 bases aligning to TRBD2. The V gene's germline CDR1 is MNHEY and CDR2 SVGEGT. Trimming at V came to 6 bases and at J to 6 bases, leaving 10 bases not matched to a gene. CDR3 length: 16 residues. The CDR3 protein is CASRAKNSGRANEQFF. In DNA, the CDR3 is TGTGCCAGCAGGGCAAAAAATAGCGGGAGGGCCAATGAGCAGTTCTTC.

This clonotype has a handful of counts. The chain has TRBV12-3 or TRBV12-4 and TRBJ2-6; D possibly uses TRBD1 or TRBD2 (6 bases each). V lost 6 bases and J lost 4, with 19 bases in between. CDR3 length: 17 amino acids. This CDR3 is CASRRQVPGAGANVLTF. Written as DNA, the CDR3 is TGTGCCAGCAGGCGACAGGTCCCGGGGGCCGGGGCCAACGTCCTGACTTTC.

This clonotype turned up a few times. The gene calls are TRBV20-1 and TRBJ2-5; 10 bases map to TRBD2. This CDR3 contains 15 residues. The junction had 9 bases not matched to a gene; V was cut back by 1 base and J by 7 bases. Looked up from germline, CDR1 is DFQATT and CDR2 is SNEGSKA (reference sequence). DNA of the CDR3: TGCAGTGCTAGAGCTAGCGGGGGACGCGTGGGGACCCAGTACTTC. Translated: CSARASGGRVGTQYF.

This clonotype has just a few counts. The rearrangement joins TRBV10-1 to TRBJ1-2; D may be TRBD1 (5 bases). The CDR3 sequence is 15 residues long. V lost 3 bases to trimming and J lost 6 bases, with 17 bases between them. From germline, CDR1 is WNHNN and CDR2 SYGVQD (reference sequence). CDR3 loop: CASSDSAGSIDGYTF. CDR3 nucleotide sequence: TGCGCCAGCAGTGATTCGGCAGGGAGTATTGATGGCTACACCTTC.

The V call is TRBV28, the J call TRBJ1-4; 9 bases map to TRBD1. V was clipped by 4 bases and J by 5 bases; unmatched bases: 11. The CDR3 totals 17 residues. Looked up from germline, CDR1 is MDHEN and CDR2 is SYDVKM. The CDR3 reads CASSSTGTGKYNEKLFF. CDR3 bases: TGTGCCAGCAGTTCCACCGGGACAGGGAAATACAATGAAAAACTGTTTTTT.

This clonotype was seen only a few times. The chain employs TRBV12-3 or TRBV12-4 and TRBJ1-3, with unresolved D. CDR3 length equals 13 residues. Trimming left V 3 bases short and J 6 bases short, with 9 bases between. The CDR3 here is CASSFRRENTIYF. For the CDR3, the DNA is TGTGCCAGCAGTTTTCGGCGGGAAAACACCATATATTTT.

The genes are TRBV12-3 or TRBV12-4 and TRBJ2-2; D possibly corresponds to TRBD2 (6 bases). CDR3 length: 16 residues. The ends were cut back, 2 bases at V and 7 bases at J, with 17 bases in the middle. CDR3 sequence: CASSLRDLVVRGELFF. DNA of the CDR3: TGTGCCAGCAGTTTAAGGGACTTAGTCGTCCGCGGGGAGCTGTTTTTT.

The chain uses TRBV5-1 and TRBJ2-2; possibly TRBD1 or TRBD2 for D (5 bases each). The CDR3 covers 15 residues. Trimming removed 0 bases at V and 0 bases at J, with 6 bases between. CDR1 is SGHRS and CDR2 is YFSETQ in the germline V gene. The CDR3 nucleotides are TGCGCCAGCAGCTTGGGGGACCCGAACACCGGGGAGCTGTTTTTT. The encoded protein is CASSLGDPNTGELFF.